This passage covers 3 T cell receptor beta chains from one sample sequenced in a study of T cells in Graves' hyperthyroidism and ophthalmopathy. The CDR3 regions of TCR beta were amplified from RNA transcripts. The HTBI primer set served for first-round RT-PCR of the TCR CDR3. TCRdb re-analysed the multiplex PCR reads in MiXCR, keeping a single row per CDR3 protein. The table has around 370,000 distinct CDR3 sequences, around a sixth seen once. Sequenced: blood. The receptor set was obtained from a man between 18 and 29 years old with Graves' ophthalmopathy.

This sequence joins TRBV12-3 or TRBV12-4 and TRBJ2-3; D is ambiguous. The CDR3 length is 12 residues. V gave up 5 bases and J gave up 5 bases, with 8 bases separating them. CDR3 DNA sequence: TGTGCCAGCAGTGGTCCCAAAGATACGCAGTATTTT. Translating it yields CASSGPKDTQYF.

This clonotype was found many times. The CDR3: CASSFTPTNQPQHF. The CDR3, as DNA: TGTGCCAGCAGTTTTACACCAACAAATCAGCCCCAGCATTTT. The chain links TRBV28 to TRBJ1-5; D call uncertain. There are 14 residues in the CDR3. Germline V gives CDR1 MDHEN, CDR2 SYDVKM. With 3 bases removed from V and 4 bases from J, the gap between germline ends came to 10 bases.

Only a few counts were recorded for this clonotype. CDR3 amino acids: CSARGGGYNEQFF. CDR3 nucleotide sequence: TGCAGTGCTCGGGGCGGGGGGTACAATGAGCAGTTCTTC. J is TRBJ2-1 and V is TRBV20-1; 8 nucleotides agree with TRBD2. Germline trimming cut 5 bases from V and 4 bases from J; bases unmatched to any gene: 4. Per the germline V gene, CDR1 is DFQATT and CDR2 is SNEGSKA (reference sequence). The CDR3 has 13 amino acids.